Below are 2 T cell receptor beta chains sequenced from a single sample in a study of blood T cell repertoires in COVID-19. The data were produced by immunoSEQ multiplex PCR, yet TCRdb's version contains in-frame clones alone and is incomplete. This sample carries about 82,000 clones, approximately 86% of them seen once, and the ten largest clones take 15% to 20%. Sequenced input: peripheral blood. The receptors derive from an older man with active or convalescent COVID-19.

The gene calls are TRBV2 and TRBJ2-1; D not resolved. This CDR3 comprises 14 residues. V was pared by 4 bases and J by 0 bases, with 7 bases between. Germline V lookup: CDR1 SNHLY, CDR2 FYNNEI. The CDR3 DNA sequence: TGTGCCAGCAGTGTCGTTAGCTCCTACAATGAGCAGTTCTTC. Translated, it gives CASSVVSSYNEQFF.

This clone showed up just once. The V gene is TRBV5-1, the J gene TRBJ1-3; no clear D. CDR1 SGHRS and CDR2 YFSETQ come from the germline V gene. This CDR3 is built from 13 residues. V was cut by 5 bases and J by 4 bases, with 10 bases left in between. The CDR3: CASSASGGNTIYF. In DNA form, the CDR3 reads TGCGCCAGCAGTGCATCGGGAGGAAACACCATATATTTT.